These T cell receptor beta chains were read from a single sample in a study of T cells expressing NK-cell markers. Reanalyzing the 5' RACE reads, TCRdb keeps one entry per CDR3 protein, without DNA. The sample data list approximately 150,000 distinct CDR3 sequences. The sample consisted of blood T cells: a sorted CD56 or NKG2C T cell subset, CD4+ or CD8+ T cells, or bulk PBMC T cells (not recorded which). These receptors were taken from a woman between 18 and 75 years old in good health. Each CDR3 is given with its conserved first and last residue. The order of the fields is V gene, J gene, CDR3 protein.

V: TRBV11-1
J: TRBJ2-3
CDR3: CASSFPPALAGVLSHGDTQYF

V: TRBV3-1
J: TRBJ2-1
CDR3: CASSQAGTGASNEQFF

V: TRBV20-1
J: TRBJ1-3
CDR3: CSARRTSGNTIYF

V: TRBV11-2
J: TRBJ2-2
CDR3: CASSLRQGGTGELFF

V: TRBV19
J: TRBJ1-1
CDR3: CASSRSDTPNTEAFF

V: TRBV9
J: TRBJ1-2
CDR3: CASSVEGQNGYTF

V: TRBV2
J: TRBJ2-1
CDR3: CASTYSLNEQFF

V: TRBV27
J: TRBJ1-1
CDR3: CASFTTGAEDTEAFF

V: TRBV11-1
J: TRBJ1-4
CDR3: CASNELRGPWGTTNEKLFF

V: TRBV11-2
J: TRBJ1-5
CDR3: CASSPDRTPRQHF

V: TRBV5-1
J: TRBJ2-3
CDR3: CASSFGRGTVNTDTQYF

V: TRBV28
J: TRBJ2-1
CDR3: CASSLGGVWGNEQFF